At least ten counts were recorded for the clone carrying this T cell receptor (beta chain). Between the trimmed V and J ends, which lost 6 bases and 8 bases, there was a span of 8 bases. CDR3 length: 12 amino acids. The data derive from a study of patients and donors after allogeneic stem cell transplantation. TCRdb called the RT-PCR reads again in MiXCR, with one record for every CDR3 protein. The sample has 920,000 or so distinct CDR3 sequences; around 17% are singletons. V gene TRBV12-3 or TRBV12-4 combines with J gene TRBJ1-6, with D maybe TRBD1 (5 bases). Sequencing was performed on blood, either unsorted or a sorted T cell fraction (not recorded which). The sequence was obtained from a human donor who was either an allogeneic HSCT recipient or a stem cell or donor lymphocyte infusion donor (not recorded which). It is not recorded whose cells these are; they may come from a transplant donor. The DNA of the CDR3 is TGTGCCAGCAGGGCGGGGGATTCACCCCTCCACTTT. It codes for CASRAGDSPLHF.